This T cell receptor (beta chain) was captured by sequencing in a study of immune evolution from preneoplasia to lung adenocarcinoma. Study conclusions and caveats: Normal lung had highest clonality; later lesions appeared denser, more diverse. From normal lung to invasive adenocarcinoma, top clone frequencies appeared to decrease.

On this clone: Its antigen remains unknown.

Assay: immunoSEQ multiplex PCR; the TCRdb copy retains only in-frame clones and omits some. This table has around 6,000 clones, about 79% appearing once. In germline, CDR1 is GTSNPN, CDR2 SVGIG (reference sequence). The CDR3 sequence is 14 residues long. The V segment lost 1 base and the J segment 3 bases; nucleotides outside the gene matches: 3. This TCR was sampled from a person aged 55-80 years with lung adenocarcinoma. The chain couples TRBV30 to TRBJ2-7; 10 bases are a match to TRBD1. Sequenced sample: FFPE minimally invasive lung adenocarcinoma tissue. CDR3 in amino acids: CAWSGWDRGYEQYF. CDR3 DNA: TGTGCCTGGAGTGGGTGGGACAGGGGCTACGAGCAGTACTTC.